Presented here are 7 T cell receptor beta chains from one specimen sequenced in a study of healthy donors' naive CD4 and CD8 T cells. Starting from approximately 500 ng of total RNA, TCR libraries were made with linear amplification. TCRdb called the reads again in MiXCR, with one record for every CDR3 protein. The data show around 180,000 distinct CDR3 sequences, around 70% seen once. Sequencing was done on a sample of naive CD4+ and CD8+ T cells sorted from blood, pooled from several donors. The receptors shown here come from a pool of human donors in good health; the sample pools cells from several healthy donors.

This clonotype was counted only a few times. V gene TRBV27 combines with J gene TRBJ1-6, with D perhaps matching TRBD1 (6 bases). Germline V gene lookup returns CDR1 MNHEY and CDR2 SMNVEV (reference sequence). V was clipped by 6 bases and J by 8 bases, with 11 bases between them. This CDR3 has 13 amino acids. The CDR3 region is CASSSYRDSPLHF. The CDR3 bases are TGTGCCAGCAGCAGCTACAGGGATTCACCCCTCCACTTT.

This clonotype was recorded only once. The CDR3 loop is CASSKDLQPQHF. The CDR3 coding sequence is TGTGCCAGCAGTAAAGACCTTCAGCCCCAGCATTTT. The chain is built from TRBV2 and TRBJ1-5; D gene uncertain. The CDR3 extends over 12 amino acids. Per germline, CDR1 SNHLY and CDR2 FYNNEI. Trimming shortened V by 5 bases and J by 6 bases, and 8 bases separated the two germline ends.

The chain joins TRBV20-1 to TRBJ2-5; D might be TRBD2 (6 bases). Germline-derived CDR1 and CDR2 are DFQATT and SNEGSKA (reference sequence). Trimming shortened V by 3 bases and J by 5 bases, and 10 bases separated the two germline ends. This CDR3 is built from 12 residues. The CDR3 reads CSARTGLETQYF. In DNA, the CDR3 is TGCAGTGCTAGGACGGGACTCGAGACCCAGTACTTC.

J is TRBJ2-3 and V is TRBV4-1, with D possibly TRBD2 on 5 matching bases. Trimming removed 2 bases from V and 6 bases from J, with 12 bases in between. CDR1 and CDR2 from the germline V gene are MGHRA and YSYEKL. The CDR3 contains 14 residues. In DNA, the CDR3 is TGCGCCAGCAGCCAAAGTCTAGCCTCCGATACGCAGTATTTT. Its protein product is CASSQSLASDTQYF.

V usage is TRBV15 and J usage is TRBJ1-1; D perhaps matches TRBD1 (5 bases). The CDR3 covers 14 residues. Germline loops: CDR1 LNHNV, CDR2 YYDKDF (reference sequence). The V and J ends lost 0 bases and 1 base respectively, with 6 bases between them. CDR3 sequence (DNA): TGTGCCACCAGCAGAGACAGGGAGAACACTGAAGCTTTCTTT. Amino acid sequence: CATSRDRENTEAFF.

This clonotype was detected once. This chain joins TRBV19 and TRBJ1-3, with a possible D match to TRBD1 (5 bases). The V end lost 8 bases, the J end lost 5 bases, and 7 bases lay between the germline ends. Germline assignment: CDR1 LNHDA and CDR2 SQIVND (reference sequence). The CDR3 runs 11 residues. CDR3 loop: CASWDRNTIYF. The CDR3 DNA reads as TGTGCCAGTTGGGACCGAAACACCATATATTTT.

The V and J genes are TRBV7-9 and TRBJ1-5; D gene ambiguous. The CDR3 spans 13 residues. CDR1 is SEHNR, CDR2 FQNEAQ, per germline (reference sequence). V lost 1 base, J lost 4 bases, and 5 bases lay in between. The CDR3 DNA sequence: TGTGCCAGCAGCTTAGGGCTAAATCAGCCCCAGCATTTT. Translated, it gives CASSLGLNQPQHF.